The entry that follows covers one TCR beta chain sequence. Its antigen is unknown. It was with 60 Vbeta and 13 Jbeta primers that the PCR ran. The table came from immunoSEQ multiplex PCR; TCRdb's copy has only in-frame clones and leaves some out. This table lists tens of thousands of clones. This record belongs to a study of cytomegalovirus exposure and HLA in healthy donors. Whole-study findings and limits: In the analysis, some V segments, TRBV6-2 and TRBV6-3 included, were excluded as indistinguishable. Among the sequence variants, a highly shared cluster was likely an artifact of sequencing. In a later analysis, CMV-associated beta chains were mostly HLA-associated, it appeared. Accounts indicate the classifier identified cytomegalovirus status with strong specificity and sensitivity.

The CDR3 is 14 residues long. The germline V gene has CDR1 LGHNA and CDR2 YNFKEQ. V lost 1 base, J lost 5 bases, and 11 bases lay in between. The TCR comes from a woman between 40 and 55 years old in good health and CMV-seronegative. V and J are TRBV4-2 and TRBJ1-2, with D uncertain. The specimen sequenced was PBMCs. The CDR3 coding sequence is TGTGCCAGCAGCCAAGTTAAGACTGCGTATGGCTACACCTTC. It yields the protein CASSQVKTAYGYTF.